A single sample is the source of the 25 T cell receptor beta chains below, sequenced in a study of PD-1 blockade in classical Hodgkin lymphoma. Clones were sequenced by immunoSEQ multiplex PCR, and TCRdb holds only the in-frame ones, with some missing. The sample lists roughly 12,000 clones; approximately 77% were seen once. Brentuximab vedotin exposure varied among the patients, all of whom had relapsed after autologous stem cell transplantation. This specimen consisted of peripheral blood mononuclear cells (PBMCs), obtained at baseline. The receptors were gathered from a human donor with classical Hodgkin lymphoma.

CDR3 region: CASYPGQLNTEAFF. CDR3 nucleotide sequence: TGTGCCAGTTACCCGGGTCAGTTGAACACTGAAGCTTTCTTT. The V and J genes are TRBV19 and TRBJ1-1, with D unresolved. The CDR3 has 14 amino acids. Germline V gene sequence: CDR1 LNHDA, CDR2 SQIVND (reference sequence). Trimming removed 8 bases at V and 0 bases at J, with 13 bases between.

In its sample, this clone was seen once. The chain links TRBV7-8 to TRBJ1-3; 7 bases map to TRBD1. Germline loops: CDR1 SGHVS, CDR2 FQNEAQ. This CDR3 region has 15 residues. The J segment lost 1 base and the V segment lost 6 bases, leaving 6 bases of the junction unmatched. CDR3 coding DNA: TGTGCCAGCAGAAGTGGACAGGTGTCTGGAAACACCATATATTTT. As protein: CASRSGQVSGNTIYF.

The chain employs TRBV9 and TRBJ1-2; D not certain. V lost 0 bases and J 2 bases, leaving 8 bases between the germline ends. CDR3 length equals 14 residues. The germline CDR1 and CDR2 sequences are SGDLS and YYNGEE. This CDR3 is CASSVGPSNYGYTF. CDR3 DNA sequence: TGTGCCAGCAGCGTAGGGCCCAGCAACTATGGCTACACCTTC.

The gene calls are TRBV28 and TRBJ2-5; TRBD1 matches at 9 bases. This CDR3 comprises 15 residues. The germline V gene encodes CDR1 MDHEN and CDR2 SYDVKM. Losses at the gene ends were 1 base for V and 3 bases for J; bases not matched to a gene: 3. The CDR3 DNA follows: TGTGCCAGCAGTTTATTGGGACAGGGTAAAGAGACCCAGTACTTC. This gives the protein CASSLLGQGKETQYF.

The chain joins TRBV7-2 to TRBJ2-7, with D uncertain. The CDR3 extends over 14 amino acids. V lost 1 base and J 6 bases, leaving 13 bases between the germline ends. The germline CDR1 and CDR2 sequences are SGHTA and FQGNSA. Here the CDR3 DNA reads TGTGCCAGCAGCTTAGTAAGTTGGCGGACCGAGCAGTACTTC. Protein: CASSLVSWRTEQYF.

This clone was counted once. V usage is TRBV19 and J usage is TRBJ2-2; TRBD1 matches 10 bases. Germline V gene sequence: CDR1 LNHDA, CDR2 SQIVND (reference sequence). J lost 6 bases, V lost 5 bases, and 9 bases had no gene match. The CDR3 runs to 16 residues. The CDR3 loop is CASSPPGTGVAGELFF. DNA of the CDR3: TGTGCCAGTAGTCCACCCGGGACAGGGGTTGCCGGGGAGCTGTTTTTT.

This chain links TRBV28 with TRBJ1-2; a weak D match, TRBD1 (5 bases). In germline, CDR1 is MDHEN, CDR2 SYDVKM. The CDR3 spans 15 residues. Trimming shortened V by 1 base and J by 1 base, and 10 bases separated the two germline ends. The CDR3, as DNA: TGTGCCAGCAGTTTATCGCAGGGAAGTAACTATGGCTACACCTTC. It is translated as CASSLSQGSNYGYTF.

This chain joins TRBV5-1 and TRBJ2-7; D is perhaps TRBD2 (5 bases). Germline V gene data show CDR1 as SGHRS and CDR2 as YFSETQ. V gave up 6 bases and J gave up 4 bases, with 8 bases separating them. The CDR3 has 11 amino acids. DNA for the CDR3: TGCGCCAGCAAGGGAGAGTACGAGCAGTACTTC. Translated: CASKGEYEQYF.

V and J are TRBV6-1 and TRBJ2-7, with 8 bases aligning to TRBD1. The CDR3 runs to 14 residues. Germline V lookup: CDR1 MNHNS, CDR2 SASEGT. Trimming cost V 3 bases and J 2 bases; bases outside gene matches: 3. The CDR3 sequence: CASSDLQGAYEQYF. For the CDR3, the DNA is TGTGCCAGCAGTGATCTACAGGGGGCCTACGAGCAGTACTTC.

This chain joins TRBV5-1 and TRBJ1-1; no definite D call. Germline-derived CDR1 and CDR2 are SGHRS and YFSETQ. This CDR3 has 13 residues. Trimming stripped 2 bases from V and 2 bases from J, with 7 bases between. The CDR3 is CASSFTANTEAFF. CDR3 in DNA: TGCGCCAGCAGCTTCACGGCCAACACTGAAGCTTTCTTT.

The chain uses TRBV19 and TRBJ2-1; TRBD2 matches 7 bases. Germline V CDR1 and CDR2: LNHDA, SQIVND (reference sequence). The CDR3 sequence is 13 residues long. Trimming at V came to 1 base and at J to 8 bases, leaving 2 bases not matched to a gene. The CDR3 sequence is CASSIVGGDEQFF. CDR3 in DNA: TGTGCCAGTAGTATAGTGGGAGGGGATGAGCAGTTCTTC.

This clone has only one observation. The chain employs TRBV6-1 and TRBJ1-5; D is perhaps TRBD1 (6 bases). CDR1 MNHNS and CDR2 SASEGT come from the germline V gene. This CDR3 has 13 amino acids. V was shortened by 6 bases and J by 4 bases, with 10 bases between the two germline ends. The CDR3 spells CASSVQGNQPQHF. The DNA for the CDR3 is TGTGCCAGCAGCGTACAGGGAAATCAGCCCCAGCATTTT.

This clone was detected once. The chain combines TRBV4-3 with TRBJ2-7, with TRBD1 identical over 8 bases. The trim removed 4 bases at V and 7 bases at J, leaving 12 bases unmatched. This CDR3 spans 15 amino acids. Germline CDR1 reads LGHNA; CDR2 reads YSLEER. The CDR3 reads CASSRGPTGAGEQYF. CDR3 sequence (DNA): TGCGCCAGCAGCCGCGGCCCGACAGGGGCTGGGGAGCAGTACTTC.

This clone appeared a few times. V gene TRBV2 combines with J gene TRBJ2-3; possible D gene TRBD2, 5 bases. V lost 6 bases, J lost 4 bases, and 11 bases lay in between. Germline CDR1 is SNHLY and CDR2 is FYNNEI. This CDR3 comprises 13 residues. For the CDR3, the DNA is TGTGCCAGCAGGGGAGATGGGGCAGATACGCAGTATTTT. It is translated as CASRGDGADTQYF.

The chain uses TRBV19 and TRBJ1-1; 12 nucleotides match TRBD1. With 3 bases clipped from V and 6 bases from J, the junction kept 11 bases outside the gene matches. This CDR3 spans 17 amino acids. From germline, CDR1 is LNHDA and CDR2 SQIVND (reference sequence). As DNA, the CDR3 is TGTGCCAGTAGTATCGCCGGGACAGGGGGCTCATCGGCTGAAGCTTTCTTT. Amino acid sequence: CASSIAGTGGSSAEAFF.

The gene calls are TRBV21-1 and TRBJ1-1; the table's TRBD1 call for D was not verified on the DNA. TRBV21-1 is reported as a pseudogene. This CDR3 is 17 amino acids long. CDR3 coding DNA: TGTGCCAGCAGCCCTCCGGTGACAGGGGCTGCGAACACTGAAGCTTTCTTT. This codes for CASSPPVTGAANTEAFF.

CDR3 amino acids: CASSLDRVSAEAFF. The CDR3, as DNA: TGTGCCAGCAGCCTGGACAGGGTTTCGGCTGAAGCTTTCTTT. V is TRBV5-4 and J is TRBJ1-1; 8 bases are a match to TRBD1. The CDR3 contains 14 residues. With V trimmed by 4 bases and J by 6 bases, 8 bases remained unmatched. Germline V lookup: CDR1 SGHNT, CDR2 YYREEE (reference sequence). Using reference TRBV5-4 and TRBJ1-1 for the parts outside the CDR3, the full variable domain is ETGVTQSPTHLIKTRGQQVTLRCSSQSGHNTVSWYQQALGQGPQFIFQYYREEENGRGNFPPRFSGLQFPNYSSELNVNALELDDSALYLCASSLDRVSAEAFFGQGTRLTVV.

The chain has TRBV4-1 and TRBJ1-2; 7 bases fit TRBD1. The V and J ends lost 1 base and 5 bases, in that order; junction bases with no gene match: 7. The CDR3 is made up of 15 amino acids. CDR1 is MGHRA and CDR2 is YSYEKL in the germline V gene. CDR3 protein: CASSQVQGGQYGYTF. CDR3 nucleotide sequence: TGCGCCAGCAGCCAAGTTCAGGGGGGTCAATATGGCTACACCTTC.

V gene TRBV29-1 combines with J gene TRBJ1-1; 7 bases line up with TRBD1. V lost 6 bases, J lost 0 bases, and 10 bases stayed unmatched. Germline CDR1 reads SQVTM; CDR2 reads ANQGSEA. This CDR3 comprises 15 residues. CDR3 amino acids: CSVRGTKGMNTEAFF. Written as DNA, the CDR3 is TGCAGCGTCAGGGGGACCAAGGGGATGAACACTGAAGCTTTCTTT.

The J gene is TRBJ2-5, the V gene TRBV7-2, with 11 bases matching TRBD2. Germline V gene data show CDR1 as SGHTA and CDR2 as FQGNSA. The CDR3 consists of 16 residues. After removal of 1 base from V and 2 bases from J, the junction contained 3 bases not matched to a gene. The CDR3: CASSLVGTSGQETQYF. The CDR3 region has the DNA TGTGCCAGCAGCTTAGTAGGGACTAGCGGACAAGAGACCCAGTACTTC.

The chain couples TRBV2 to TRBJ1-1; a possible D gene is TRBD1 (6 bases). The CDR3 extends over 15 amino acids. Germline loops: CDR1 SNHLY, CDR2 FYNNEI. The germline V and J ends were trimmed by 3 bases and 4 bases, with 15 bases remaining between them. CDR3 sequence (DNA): TGTGCCAGCAGTGACAGGGGAAGGATGGGCACTGAAGCTTTCTTT. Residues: CASSDRGRMGTEAFF.

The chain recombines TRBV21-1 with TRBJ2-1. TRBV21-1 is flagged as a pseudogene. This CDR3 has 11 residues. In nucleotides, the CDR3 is TGTGCCAGCGGGTACGACAATGAGCAGTTCTTC. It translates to CASGYDNEQFF.

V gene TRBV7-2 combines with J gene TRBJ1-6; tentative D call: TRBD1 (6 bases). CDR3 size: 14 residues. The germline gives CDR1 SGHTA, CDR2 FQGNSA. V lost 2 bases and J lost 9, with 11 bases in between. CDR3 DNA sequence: TGTGCCAGCAGCTTACCAGCAGGGGCTTCACCCCTCCACTTT. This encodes CASSLPAGASPLHF.

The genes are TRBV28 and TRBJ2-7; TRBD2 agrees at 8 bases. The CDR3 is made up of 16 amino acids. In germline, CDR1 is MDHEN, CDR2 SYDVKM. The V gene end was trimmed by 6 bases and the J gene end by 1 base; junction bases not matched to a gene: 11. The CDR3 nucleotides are TGTGCCAGCAGCCAACCCCCGGGACTAGGTTCCTACGAGCAGTACGTC. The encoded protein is CASSQPPGLGSYEQYV.

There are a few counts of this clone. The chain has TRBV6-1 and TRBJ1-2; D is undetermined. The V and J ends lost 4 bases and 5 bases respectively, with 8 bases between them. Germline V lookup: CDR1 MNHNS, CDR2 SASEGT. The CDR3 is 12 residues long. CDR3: CASSVSGYGYTF. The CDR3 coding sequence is TGTGCCAGCAGTGTGTCCGGGTATGGCTACACCTTC.